The 26 T cell receptor beta chains below come from one sample, sequenced in a study of blood T cell repertoires in COVID-19. This table comes from immunoSEQ multiplex PCR, and its TCRdb copy is limited to in-frame clones, with some not included. The repertoire holds about 180,000 clones, with about 84% as singletons. The sample consisted of PBMCs or T cells enriched from blood (not recorded which). The receptors were gathered from a woman in her 30s who had recovered from COVID-19.

In this sample, this clone turned up once. The CDR3 reads CAISQPLTGDRGGETQYF. The DNA of the CDR3 is TGTGCCATCAGTCAACCGCTGACAGGCGACAGGGGTGGAGAGACCCAGTACTTC. The genes are TRBV10-3 and TRBJ2-5; 8 bases map to TRBD1. Germline V gives CDR1 ENHRY, CDR2 SYGVKD. V was pared by 5 bases and J by 4 bases, with 18 bases of the junction left unmatched. The CDR3 runs 18 residues.

The V and J genes are TRBV18 and TRBJ1-5, with 10 bases that match TRBD1. After removal of 5 bases from V and 4 bases from J, the junction contained 11 bases not matched to a gene. This CDR3 comprises 17 residues. Per germline, CDR1 KGHSH and CDR2 LQKENI. For the CDR3, the DNA is TGTGCCAGCTCAGCCTCAGGGGGGACAGGGGAAAATCAGCCCCAGCATTTT. Its translation: CASSASGGTGENQPQHF.

The chain links TRBV4-1 to TRBJ2-1, with D unresolved. V dropped 0 bases and J dropped 4 bases, with 13 bases sitting between them. The CDR3 runs 16 residues. The germline V gene encodes CDR1 MGHRA and CDR2 YSYEKL. The chain's CDR3 is CASSQDPATAYNEQFF. Here the CDR3 DNA reads TGCGCCAGCAGCCAAGACCCCGCGACTGCATACAATGAGCAGTTCTTC.

This sequence joins TRBV28 and TRBJ1-1; no reliable D call. This CDR3 region has 13 residues. Trimming shortened V by 3 bases and J by 5 bases, and 10 bases separated the two germline ends. Germline V CDR1 and CDR2: MDHEN, SYDVKM. CDR3 region: CASSLDCSTEAFF. The CDR3 DNA reads TGTGCCAGCAGTTTGGACTGCTCTACTGAAGCTTTCTTT.

This chain uses TRBV29-1 with TRBJ1-4; 9 bases are a match to TRBD1. The V and J ends lost 2 bases and 10 bases, in that order; junction bases with no gene match: 2. This CDR3 has 12 residues. CDR1 SQVTM and CDR2 ANQGSEA come from the germline V gene. The CDR3 region is CSVELTGGKLFF. As DNA, the CDR3 is TGCAGCGTTGAATTGACAGGGGGAAAACTGTTTTTT.

This clone has just a few counts. The genes are TRBV3-1 (or the pseudogene TRBV3-2) and TRBJ2-1; TRBD2 matches 10 bases. Trimming removed 3 bases from V and 5 bases from J; junction bases left unmatched: 4. The CDR3 is 15 amino acids. Germline V lookup: CDR1 LGHDT, CDR2 YNNKEL (reference sequence). CDR3 nucleotides: TGTGCCAGCAGCCATTCAGCGGGAGGGCACAATGAGCAGTTCTTC. Protein product: CASSHSAGGHNEQFF.

V and J are TRBV5-1 and TRBJ1-3; D gene unclear. From germline, CDR1 is SGHRS and CDR2 YFSETQ. V lost 4 bases and J lost 0, with 11 bases in between. This CDR3 spans 15 amino acids. Written as DNA, the CDR3 is TGCGCCAGCAGCCTCACGTCAGGCTCTGGAAACACCATATATTTT. Translation: CASSLTSGSGNTIYF.

The CDR3 DNA sequence: TGCGCCAGCGGGGGGGAGGAGCTGGTCGGGGAGCTGTTTTTT. Protein: CASGGEELVGELFF. J is TRBJ2-2 and V is TRBV23-1, with 7 bases identical to TRBD2. TRBV23-1 is reported as an ORF; its role is uncertain. With V trimmed by 8 bases and J by 7 bases, 10 bases remained unmatched. The CDR3 covers 14 residues.

This rearrangement joins TRBV6-4 to TRBJ1-2, with D tentatively TRBD1 (6 bases). Trimming removed 3 bases at V and 2 bases at J, with 7 bases between. CDR3 length equals 13 residues. Germline CDR1 reads MRHNA; CDR2 reads SNTAGT. This chain's CDR3 is CASSEDRNYGYTF. CDR3 nucleotide sequence: TGTGCCAGCAGTGAAGACAGGAACTATGGCTACACCTTC.

The rearrangement uses TRBV5-1 and TRBJ2-7; 7 bases are a match to TRBD1. Germline CDR1 is SGHRS and CDR2 is YFSETQ. The CDR3 consists of 15 residues. V trimming: 4 bases; J trimming: 0 bases; junction bases outside the gene matches: 7. The CDR3 nucleotides are TGCGCCAGCAGCCTATGGGACAGTCGCTCCTACGAGCAGTACTTC. This encodes CASSLWDSRSYEQYF. Variable domain in full (rest from reference TRBV5-1 and TRBJ2-7): KAGVTQTPRYLIKTRGQQVTLSCSPISGHRSVSWYQQTPGQGLQFLFEYFSETQRNKGNFPGRFSGRQFSNSRSEMNVSTLELGDSALYLCASSLWDSRSYEQYFGPGTRLTVT.

The CDR3 loop reads CAIQGACGNQPQHF. The CDR3 DNA is TGCGCCATTCAGGGGGCGTGCGGCAATCAGCCCCAGCATTTT. J is TRBJ1-5 and V is TRBV10-1; TRBD1 aligns across 8 bases. The CDR3 sequence is 14 residues long. Trimming removed 10 bases from V and 2 bases from J; junction bases left unmatched: 7. Germline CDR1 is WNHNN and CDR2 is SYGVQD (reference sequence).

The chain is built from TRBV12-3 or TRBV12-4 and TRBJ2-7; 7 nucleotides align to TRBD1. The CDR3 consists of 13 residues. The ends lost 6 bases at V and 2 bases at J; junction bases unmatched: 4. In DNA form, the CDR3 reads TGTGCCAGCAGAATGACAGGGACCTACGAGCAGTACTTC. As protein: CASRMTGTYEQYF.

The chain couples TRBV2 to TRBJ1-3; TRBD1 might be the D (5 bases). Trimming took 2 bases from V and 1 from J, leaving 12 bases between them. The CDR3 length is 16 residues. Per germline, CDR1 SNHLY and CDR2 FYNNEI. The CDR3 here is CASSERRGASGNTIYF. The DNA for the CDR3 is TGTGCCAGCAGTGAAAGGAGGGGCGCGTCTGGAAACACCATATATTTT.

The chain couples TRBV5-6 to TRBJ2-3, with no clear D. CDR1 is SGHDT, CDR2 YYEEEE, per germline. V lost 4 bases, J lost 6 bases, and 15 bases lay in between. The CDR3 has 14 amino acids. The CDR3 nucleotides read TGTGCCAGCAGCCTACCCATGTTACGGGATACGCAGTATTTT. It encodes CASSLPMLRDTQYF. The full variable domain, rest sourced from reference TRBV5-6 and TRBJ2-3, is DAGVTQSPTHLIKTRGQQVTLRCSPKSGHDTVSWYQQALGQGPQFIFQYYEEEERQRGNFPDRFSGHQFPNYSSELNVNALLLGDSALYLCASSLPMLRDTQYFGPGTRLTVL.

This clone was picked up one time. The V call is TRBV27, the J call TRBJ2-7, with 9 bases matching TRBD1. The V gene end was trimmed by 2 bases and the J gene end by 1 base; junction bases not matched to a gene: 3. The germline CDR1 and CDR2 sequences are MNHEY and SMNVEV (reference sequence). The CDR3 sequence is 15 residues long. In DNA form, the CDR3 reads TGTGCCAGCAGTTTAAAACAGGGGGCTTCCTACGAGCAGTACTTC. Its protein product is CASSLKQGASYEQYF.

This clone was seen only once. The chain carries TRBV28 and TRBJ2-7, with 7 bases that match TRBD2. The V gene end was trimmed by 2 bases and the J gene end by 3 bases; junction bases not matched to a gene: 10. Looked up from germline, CDR1 is MDHEN and CDR2 is SYDVKM. The CDR3 loop spans 16 amino acids. Written as DNA, the CDR3 is TGTGCCAGCAGTTTACTGGCGGGAGTCTTGAGCTACGAGCAGTACTTC. This gives the protein CASSLLAGVLSYEQYF. The whole variable domain, remainder taken from reference TRBV28 and TRBJ2-7, is DVKVTQSSRYLVKRTGEKVFLECVQDMDHENMFWYRQDPGLGLRLIYFSYDVKMKEKGDIPEGYSVSREKKERFSLILESASTNQTSMYLCASSLLAGVLSYEQYFGPGTRLTVT.

The chain recombines TRBV28 with TRBJ2-7; D uncertain. The germline V and J ends were trimmed by 7 bases and 3 bases, with 16 bases remaining between them. From germline, CDR1 is MDHEN and CDR2 SYDVKM. This CDR3 contains 14 residues. This CDR3 is CASISAARVYEQYF. DNA of the CDR3: TGTGCCAGCATCTCGGCAGCACGGGTCTACGAGCAGTACTTC.

V gene TRBV7-9 combines with J gene TRBJ2-7; D possibly corresponds to TRBD2 (6 bases). The ends were cut back, 7 bases at V and 7 bases at J, with 17 bases in the middle. This CDR3 contains 13 residues. Germline CDR1 and CDR2: SEHNR and FQNEAQ (reference sequence). This CDR3 is CASTKNGAGEQYF. The DNA for the CDR3 is TGTGCCAGCACCAAAAACGGGGCGGGAGAGCAGTACTTC.

The CDR3, as DNA: TGCGCCAGCAGTCTTGCGGGAGTGGTTCAAGAGACCCAGTACTTC. As protein: CASSLAGVVQETQYF. The chain links TRBV5-1 to TRBJ2-5; 7 positions match TRBD2. Germline values: CDR1 SGHRS, CDR2 YFSETQ. The CDR3 covers 15 residues. V trimming: 5 bases; J trimming: 2 bases; junction bases outside the gene matches: 9.

The chain uses TRBV4-2 and TRBJ2-7; 13 nucleotides agree with TRBD2. Trimming took 0 bases from V and 5 from J; bases not matched to a gene: 4. CDR1 and CDR2 (germline): LGHNA, YNFKEQ. The CDR3 has 16 amino acids. CDR3 loop: CASSQELAGGLNEQYF. Here the CDR3 DNA reads TGTGCCAGCAGCCAAGAACTAGCGGGAGGGCTCAACGAGCAGTACTTC.

Points on this clone: Other DNA sequences in the same sample also yield this CDR3. V gene TRBV3-1 (or the pseudogene TRBV3-2) combines with J gene TRBJ2-3, with 9 nucleotides matching TRBD2. CDR1 LGHDT and CDR2 YNNKEL come from the germline V gene (reference sequence). V was pared by 4 bases and J by 1 base, with 6 bases of the junction left unmatched. The CDR3 loop spans 16 amino acids. As DNA, the CDR3 is TGTGCCAGCAGCCCCTTTAGCGGGAGTGGCACAGATACGCAGTATTTT. Translation: CASSPFSGSGTDTQYF.

This clone was observed a single time. The V and J genes are TRBV6-4 and TRBJ1-1; D remains ambiguous. This CDR3 comprises 14 residues. Germline loops: CDR1 MRHNA, CDR2 SNTAGT. V dropped 3 bases and J dropped 0 bases, with 8 bases sitting between them. The CDR3 sequence is CASSDAGLNTEAFF. The CDR3 DNA reads TGTGCCAGCAGTGATGCAGGCCTGAACACTGAAGCTTTCTTT.

This chain joins TRBV7-9 and TRBJ2-2; D may be TRBD1 (6 bases). CDR3 length equals 18 residues. Trimming stripped 1 base from V and 4 bases from J, with 19 bases between. CDR1 and CDR2 (germline): SEHNR, FQNEAQ (reference sequence). The CDR3 sequence is CASSLVVYRAEATGELFF. CDR3 coding DNA: TGTGCCAGCAGCTTAGTTGTGTACAGGGCCGAAGCCACCGGGGAGCTGTTTTTT.

The rearrangement links TRBV10-1 to TRBJ2-5; 14 bases match TRBD2. The CDR3 runs to 16 residues. V shed 3 bases and J 5 bases; nucleotides not matched to a gene: 5. In germline, CDR1 is WNHNN, CDR2 SYGVQD (reference sequence). In DNA, the CDR3 is TGCGCCAGCAGTGATGGGGGACTAGCGGGAGTTGAGACCCAGTACTTC. Protein product: CASSDGGLAGVETQYF.

The V and J genes are TRBV11-2 and TRBJ2-5; 8 bases map to TRBD1. Germline V gene data show CDR1 as SGHAT and CDR2 as FQNNGV. This CDR3 spans 13 amino acids. Germline trimming cut 5 bases from V and 6 bases from J; bases unmatched to any gene: 5. This chain's CDR3 is CASSPDREKTQYF. The CDR3 DNA reads TGTGCCAGCAGCCCGGACAGGGAAAAGACCCAGTACTTC.

V gene TRBV2 combines with J gene TRBJ2-3, with 8 bases that match TRBD2. V lost 4 bases to trimming and J lost 3 bases; unmatched junction nucleotides: 12. CDR3 size: 17 residues. Germline V gene data show CDR1 as SNHLY and CDR2 as FYNNEI. CDR3 sequence reads: CASSARGGVSLTDTQYF. CDR3 in DNA: TGTGCCAGCAGTGCCCGGGGGGGGGTATCACTTACAGATACGCAGTATTTT.